This T cell receptor (beta chain) was found in a study of cytomegalovirus exposure and HLA in healthy donors. Study results and limitations: Cytomegalovirus status was reportedly diagnosed by the classifier with high sensitivity and specificity. TCR beta chains numbering 150 to 200 were designated cytomegalovirus-associated. One later analysis, an examination of the approximately 120 validation repertoires, found that first-cohort TCR clusters tended to co-occur in them.

With respect to this clone: Antigen specificity is unknown.

CDR3 length: 15 amino acids. With 0 bases removed from V and 2 bases from J, the gap between germline ends came to 9 bases. CDR1 is SGDLS, CDR2 YYNGEE, per germline. Here immunoSEQ multiplex PCR was the method, and the copy in TCRdb shows in-frame clones only, minus some. The sample has 55,000 to 85,000 clones, about 95% seen once. The TCR comes from a woman between 18 and 29 years old in good health and CMV-seronegative. The sample taken for sequencing was PBMCs. The gene calls are TRBV9 and TRBJ2-1, with D possibly matching TRBD1 (6 bases). CDR3 sequence: CASSVGRGTYNEQFF. CDR3 nucleotide sequence: TGTGCCAGCAGCGTAGGTAGGGGGACCTACAATGAGCAGTTCTTC.